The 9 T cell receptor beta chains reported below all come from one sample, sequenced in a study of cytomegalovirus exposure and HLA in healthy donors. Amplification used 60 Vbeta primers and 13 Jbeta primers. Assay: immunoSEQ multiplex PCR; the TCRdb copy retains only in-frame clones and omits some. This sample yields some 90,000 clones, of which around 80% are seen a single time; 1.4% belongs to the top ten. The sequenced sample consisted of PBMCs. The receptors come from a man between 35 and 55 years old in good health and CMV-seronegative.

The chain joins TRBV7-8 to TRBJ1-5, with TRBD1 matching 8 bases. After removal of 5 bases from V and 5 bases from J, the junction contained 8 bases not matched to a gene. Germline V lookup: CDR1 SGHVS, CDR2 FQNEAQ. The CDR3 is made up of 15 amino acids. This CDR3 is CASSLDRGVDQPQHF. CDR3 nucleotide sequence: TGTGCCAGCAGCCTTGACAGGGGTGTAGATCAGCCCCAGCATTTT.

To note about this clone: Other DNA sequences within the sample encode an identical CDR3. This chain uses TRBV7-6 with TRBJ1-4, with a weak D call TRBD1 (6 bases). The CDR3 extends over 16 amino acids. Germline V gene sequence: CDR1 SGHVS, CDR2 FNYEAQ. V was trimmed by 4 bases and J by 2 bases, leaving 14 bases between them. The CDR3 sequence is CASSSARGNTNEKLFF. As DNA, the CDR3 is TGTGCCAGCAGCTCAGCGAGGGGGAACACTAATGAAAAACTGTTTTTT.

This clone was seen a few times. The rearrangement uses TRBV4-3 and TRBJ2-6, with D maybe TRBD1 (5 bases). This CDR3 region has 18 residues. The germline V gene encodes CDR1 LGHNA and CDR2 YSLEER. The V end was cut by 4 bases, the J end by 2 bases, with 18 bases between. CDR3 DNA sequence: TGCGCCAGCAGCCTTAGGCGCCAGGCGACAGCTGGGGCCAACGTCCTGACTTTC. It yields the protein CASSLRRQATAGANVLTF.

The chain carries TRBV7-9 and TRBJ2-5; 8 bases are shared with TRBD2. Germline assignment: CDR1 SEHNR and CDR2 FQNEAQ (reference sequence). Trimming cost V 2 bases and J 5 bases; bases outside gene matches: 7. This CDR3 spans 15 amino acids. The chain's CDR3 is CASSLWGTSRETQYF. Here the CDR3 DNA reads TGTGCCAGCAGCTTATGGGGGACTAGTCGCGAGACCCAGTACTTC. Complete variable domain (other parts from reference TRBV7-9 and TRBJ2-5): DTGVSQNPRHKITKRGQNVTFRCDPISEHNRLYWYRQTLGQGPEFLTYFQNEAQLEKSRLLSDRFSAERPKGSFSTLEIQRTEQGDSAMYLCASSLWGTSRETQYFGPGTRLLVL.

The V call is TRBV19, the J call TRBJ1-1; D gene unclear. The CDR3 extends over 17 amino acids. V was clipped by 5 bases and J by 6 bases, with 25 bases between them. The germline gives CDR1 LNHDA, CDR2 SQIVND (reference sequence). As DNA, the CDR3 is TGTGCCAGTAGTCCCCGGTTAGAGGGATGGGCAAAGGCTGAAGCTTTCTTT. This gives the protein CASSPRLEGWAKAEAFF.

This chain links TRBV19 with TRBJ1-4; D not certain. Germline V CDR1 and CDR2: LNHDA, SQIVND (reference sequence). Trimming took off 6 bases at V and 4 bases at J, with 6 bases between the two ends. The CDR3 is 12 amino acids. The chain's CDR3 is CASSDFNEKLFF. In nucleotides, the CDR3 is TGTGCCAGTAGCGACTTTAATGAAAAACTGTTTTTT.

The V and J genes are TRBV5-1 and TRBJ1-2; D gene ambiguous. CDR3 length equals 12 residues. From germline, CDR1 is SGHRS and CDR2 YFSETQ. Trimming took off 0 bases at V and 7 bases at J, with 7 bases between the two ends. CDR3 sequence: CASSLASFGYTF. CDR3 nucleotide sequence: TGCGCCAGCAGCTTGGCCTCTTTTGGCTACACCTTC.

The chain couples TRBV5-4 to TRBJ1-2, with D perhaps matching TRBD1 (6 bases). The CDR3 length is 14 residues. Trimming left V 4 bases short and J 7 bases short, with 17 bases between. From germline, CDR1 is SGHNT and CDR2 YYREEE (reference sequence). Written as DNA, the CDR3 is TGTGCCAGCAGCCCGCAGGGGCGCCTCTCTGGCTACACCTTC. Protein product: CASSPQGRLSGYTF. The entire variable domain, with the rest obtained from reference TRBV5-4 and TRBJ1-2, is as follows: ETGVTQSPTHLIKTRGQQVTLRCSSQSGHNTVSWYQQALGQGPQFIFQYYREEENGRGNFPPRFSGLQFPNYSSELNVNALELDDSALYLCASSPQGRLSGYTFGSGTRLTVV.

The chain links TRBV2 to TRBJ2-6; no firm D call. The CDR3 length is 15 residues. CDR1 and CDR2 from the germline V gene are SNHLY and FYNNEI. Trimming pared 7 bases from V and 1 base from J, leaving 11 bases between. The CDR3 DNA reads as TGTGCCAGCACCTATAGTTGGTCTGGGGCCAACGTCCTGACTTTC. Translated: CASTYSWSGANVLTF.